This TCR beta chain was profiled in a study of T cell repertoires in cytomegalovirus infection. Trimming shortened V by 1 base and J by 5 bases, and 9 bases separated the two germline ends. The CDR3 is 14 residues long. This clonotype was detected ten times or more. TCRdb processed the reads anew with MiXCR; each CDR3 protein has one entry. This table holds over 450,000 distinct CDR3 sequences, about 11% found once. This receptor was obtained from a human donor in good health (CMV status not recorded). Some clones in this sample may be carry-over from other donors' samples. The sequenced material came from PBMCs. V and J are TRBV12-3 or TRBV12-4 and TRBJ2-1, with a possible D match to TRBD2 (6 bases). The CDR3 here is CASSLGAGNNEQFF. The CDR3 coding sequence is TGTGCCAGCAGTTTAGGGGCGGGAAACAATGAGCAGTTCTTC.